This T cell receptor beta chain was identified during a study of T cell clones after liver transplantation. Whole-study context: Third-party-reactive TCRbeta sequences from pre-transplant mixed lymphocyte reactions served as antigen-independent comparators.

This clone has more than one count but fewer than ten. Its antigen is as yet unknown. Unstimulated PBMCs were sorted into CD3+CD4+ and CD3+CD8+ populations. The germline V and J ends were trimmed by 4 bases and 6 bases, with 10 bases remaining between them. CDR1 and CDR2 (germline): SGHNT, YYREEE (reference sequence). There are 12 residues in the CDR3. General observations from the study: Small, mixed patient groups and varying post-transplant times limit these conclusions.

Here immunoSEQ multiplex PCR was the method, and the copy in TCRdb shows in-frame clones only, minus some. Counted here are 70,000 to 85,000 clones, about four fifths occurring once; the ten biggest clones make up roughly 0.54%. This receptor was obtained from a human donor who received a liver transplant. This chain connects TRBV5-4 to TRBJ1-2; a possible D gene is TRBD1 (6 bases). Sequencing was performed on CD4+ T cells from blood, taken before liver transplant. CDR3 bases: TGTGCCAGCAGCCCGACAGGTGATGGCTACACCTTC. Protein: CASSPTGDGYTF.